This TCR beta chain was profiled in a study of T cells after posttransplantation cyclophosphamide. CDR3 length: 14 residues. The germline V and J ends were trimmed by 5 bases and 7 bases, with 17 bases remaining between them. Germline lookup yields CDR1 MNHEY and CDR2 SVGAGI. Study-level findings and limits: After PTCy, TRB diversity resembled that of CNI/methotrexate controls. Tissue-infiltrating T cells from skin or gut overlapped little with blood T cells. Later post-transplant blood repertoires were often dominated by donor CD8+ memory clones.

This clone has only a few counts. Antigen: not known. Profiled with immunoSEQ multiplex PCR; TCRdb holds only in-frame clones, not every one. Recorded here are over 25,000 clones, with no singletons, and the ten leading clones hold about 1.5%. This rearrangement joins TRBV6-5 to TRBJ1-1; D call uncertain. The receptor was derived from a man aged 45-60 years in good health, CMV-negative, and a related stem cell transplant donor. Sequencing used PBMCs. The CDR3 nucleotides read TGTGCCAGCAGTGACGAGGGCCGCAGCCGTGAAGCTTTCTTT. Its translation is CASSDEGRSREAFF.